The clone carrying this T cell receptor (beta chain) occurred once. No antigen is known for it. This CDR3 is 12 amino acids long. The germline V gene has CDR1 MNHEY and CDR2 SMNVEV (reference sequence). Trimming left V 2 bases short and J 7 bases short, with 9 bases between. This entry is derived from a study of T cells in localized non-small cell lung cancer. Study-level points and caveats: Highest T cell clonality was seen in uninvolved adjacent lung, surpassing that measured in tumor. Higher T cell density in the blood was associated with longer overall survival, whereas higher adjacent-lung clonality associated with shorter survival.

The method was immunoSEQ multiplex PCR; TCRdb's version includes in-frame clones alone and lacks a portion of them. The sample has roughly 40,000 clones; approximately 80% are singletons. Material: peripheral blood mononuclear cells, obtained before any cancer treatment. This sequence joins TRBV27 and TRBJ2-7; D is unclear. The sequence came from a male donor aged 60 or over with stage II lung adenocarcinoma. CDR3 bases: TGTGCCAGCAGTTTAGTAGGTCGGGAGCAGTACTTC. Encoded protein: CASSLVGREQYF.